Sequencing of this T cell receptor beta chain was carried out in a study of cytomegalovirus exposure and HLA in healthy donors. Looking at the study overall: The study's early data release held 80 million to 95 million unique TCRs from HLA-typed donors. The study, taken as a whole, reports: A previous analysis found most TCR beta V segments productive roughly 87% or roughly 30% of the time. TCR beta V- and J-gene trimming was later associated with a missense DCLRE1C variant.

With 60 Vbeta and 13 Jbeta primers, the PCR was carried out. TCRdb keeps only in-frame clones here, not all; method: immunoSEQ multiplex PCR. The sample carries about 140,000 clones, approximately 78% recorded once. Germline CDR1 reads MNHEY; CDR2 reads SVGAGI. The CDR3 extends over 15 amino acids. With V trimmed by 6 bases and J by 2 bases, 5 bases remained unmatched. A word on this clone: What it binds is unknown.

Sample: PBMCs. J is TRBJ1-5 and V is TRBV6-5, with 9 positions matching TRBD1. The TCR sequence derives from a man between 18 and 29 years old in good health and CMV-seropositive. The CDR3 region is CASSSDRGGNQPQHF. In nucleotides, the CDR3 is TGTGCCAGCAGCTCGGACAGGGGAGGCAATCAGCCCCAGCATTTT.